Below are 19 T cell receptor beta chains sequenced from a single sample in a study of PD-L1 blockade in urothelial cancer (dated by TCRdb to the late 2010s). What the time point label conveys for this sample: peripheral blood 6 weeks after treatment start. Library preparation was by the immunoSEQ multiplex PCR assay. TCRdb obtained this table from immuneACCESS and retained in-frame rearrangements with V and J assigned. These tables miss some clones; where compared with another copy, unresolved V genes account for less than half of the shortfall, and the remainder is unexplained. Here the sample has around 100,000 clones; less than 95% occur a single time. Approximately 3.8% of the sample is taken by the ten largest. Specimen: PBMCs, collected around atezolizumab (anti-PD-L1) treatment. The receptors were gathered from a man between 60 and 75 years old with urothelial cancer.

This chain uses TRBV11-2 with TRBJ1-3; a possible D gene is TRBD1 (6 bases). The CDR3 runs to 14 residues. The germline V gene encodes CDR1 SGHAT and CDR2 FQNNGV. The ends were cut back, 6 bases at V and 0 bases at J, with 9 bases in the middle. This CDR3 is CASRGQISGNTIYF. As DNA, the CDR3 is TGTGCCAGCAGGGGACAAATCTCTGGAAACACCATATATTTT. The complete variable domain, with remaining parts taken from reference TRBV11-2 and TRBJ1-3, reads EAGVAQSPRYKIIEKRQSVAFWCNPISGHATLYWYQQILGQGPKLLIQFQNNGVVDDSQLPKDRFSAERLKGVDSTLKIQPAKLEDSAVYLCASRGQISGNTIYFGEGSWLTVV.

This chain links TRBV5-4 with TRBJ2-2; 16 bases fit TRBD2. CDR3 length equals 18 residues. V lost 4 bases and J lost 1; bases outside the gene matches: 4. The germline CDR1 and CDR2 sequences are SGHNT and YYREEE (reference sequence). CDR3 sequence: CASSEGTSGGENTGELFF. Here the CDR3 DNA reads TGTGCCAGCAGCGAGGGGACTAGCGGGGGGGAGAACACCGGGGAGCTGTTTTTT.

The chain joins TRBV5-1 to TRBJ2-3, with 7 positions matching TRBD2. Germline V lookup: CDR1 SGHRS, CDR2 YFSETQ. Germline trimming cut 5 bases from V and 6 bases from J; bases unmatched to any gene: 9. This CDR3 has 14 residues. The CDR3 reads CASSRLSGADTQYF. CDR3 DNA sequence: TGCGCCAGCAGTCGTCTGAGCGGGGCGGATACGCAGTATTTT.

The chain couples TRBV6-1 to TRBJ1-5; D gene uncertain. The V gene lost 2 bases and the J gene lost 0 bases, with 11 bases spanning the gap. Germline CDR1 and CDR2: MNHNS and SASEGT. The CDR3 sequence is 16 residues long. Here the CDR3 DNA reads TGTGCCAGCAGTGAACTTGACACTTATAGCAATCAGCCCCAGCATTTT. It translates to CASSELDTYSNQPQHF.

The V and J genes are TRBV5-6 and TRBJ2-5; 7 positions match TRBD1. V shed 2 bases, J shed 6 bases, and the junction held 10 bases outside the gene matches. Per germline, CDR1 SGHDT and CDR2 YYEEEE. This CDR3 spans 15 amino acids. CDR3 coding DNA: TGTGCCAGCAGCTTCGGGGCGACAGGGCCACAGACCCAGTACTTC. Its protein product is CASSFGATGPQTQYF.

This chain uses TRBV6-5 with TRBJ1-6; tentative D call: TRBD1 (5 bases). The CDR3 sequence is 15 residues long. Per germline, CDR1 MNHEY and CDR2 SVGAGI. Trimming took off 0 bases at V and 13 bases at J, with 16 bases between the two ends. For the CDR3, the DNA is TGTGCCAGCAGTTACTCTGGGCAGGGCAGGGCGCCCCTCCACTTT. It is translated as CASSYSGQGRAPLHF.

The rearrangement joins TRBV5-1 to TRBJ2-7; 10 bases fit TRBD1. V shed 4 bases, J shed 1 base, and the junction held 5 bases outside the gene matches. Per the germline V gene, CDR1 is SGHRS and CDR2 is YFSETQ. The CDR3 extends over 15 amino acids. CDR3 sequence: CASSVGTGESYEQYF. In nucleotides, the CDR3 is TGCGCCAGCAGCGTTGGGACAGGGGAGTCCTACGAGCAGTACTTC.

V is TRBV5-1 and J is TRBJ2-1; 12 bases are shared with TRBD1. The V gene end was trimmed by 1 base and the J gene end by 6 bases; junction bases not matched to a gene: 5. Germline V CDR1 and CDR2: SGHRS, YFSETQ. The CDR3 covers 16 residues. CDR3 DNA sequence: TGCGCCAGCAGCTTGATGGGACAGGGGGCAAGCAATGAGCAGTTCTTC. Translated, it gives CASSLMGQGASNEQFF.

This clone was seen once. The gene calls are TRBV19 and TRBJ1-1; 7 bases are a match to TRBD1. The CDR3 runs to 14 residues. Unmatched junction bases numbered 7, after V lost 3 bases and J lost 6 bases. CDR1 LNHDA and CDR2 SQIVND come from the germline V gene (reference sequence). The CDR3 sequence is CASSIRDRSAEAFF. The DNA for the CDR3 is TGTGCCAGTAGTATCCGGGACAGATCAGCTGAAGCTTTCTTT.

V usage is TRBV7-2 and J usage is TRBJ2-7, with D tentatively TRBD2 (5 bases). Trimming stripped 1 base from V and 3 bases from J, with 10 bases between. Germline V gene lookup returns CDR1 SGHTA and CDR2 FQGNSA. The CDR3 contains 14 residues. The CDR3 protein is CASSLVALDYEQYF. CDR3 DNA: TGTGCCAGCAGCTTAGTAGCGCTGGACTACGAGCAGTACTTC.

The chain employs TRBV2 and TRBJ2-5, with 11 bases that match TRBD2. CDR1 SNHLY and CDR2 FYNNEI come from the germline V gene. Germline trimming cut 4 bases from V and 5 bases from J; bases unmatched to any gene: 6. CDR3 size: 15 residues. CDR3 sequence reads: CASSARLAGGETQYF. The CDR3 nucleotides read TGTGCCAGCAGTGCCAGGCTAGCGGGGGGTGAGACCCAGTACTTC. Filled out from reference TRBV2 and TRBJ2-5, the complete variable domain reads EPEVTQTPSHQVTQMGQEVILRCVPISNHLYFYWYRQILGQKVEFLVSFYNNEISEKSEIFDDQFSVERPDGSNFTLKIRSTKLEDSAMYFCASSARLAGGETQYFGPGTRLLVL.

The V gene is TRBV19, the J gene TRBJ1-1; D not resolved. Germline-derived CDR1 and CDR2 are LNHDA and SQIVND (reference sequence). The CDR3 is 16 residues long. V gave up 3 bases and J gave up 0 bases, with 14 bases separating them. CDR3 sequence: CASSIGGVYMNTEAFF. DNA for the CDR3: TGTGCCAGTAGTATTGGTGGAGTATACATGAACACTGAAGCTTTCTTT.

The chain couples TRBV7-8 to TRBJ2-7, with D possibly matching TRBD2 (5 bases). CDR1 is SGHVS and CDR2 is FQNEAQ in the germline V gene. The V and J ends lost 1 base and 4 bases respectively, with 14 bases between them. The CDR3 runs to 15 residues. The CDR3 spells CASSLVRTPGYEQYF. The CDR3 DNA sequence: TGTGCCAGCAGCTTAGTGAGGACTCCTGGATACGAGCAGTACTTC.

The chain joins TRBV19 to TRBJ2-3, with a weak D call TRBD2 (5 bases). Germline V lookup: CDR1 LNHDA, CDR2 SQIVND (reference sequence). The CDR3 loop spans 15 amino acids. V was clipped by 7 bases and J by 3 bases, with 17 bases between them. The CDR3 coding sequence is TGTGCCAGTACCAACGGGGTAGTTAAGACAGATACGCAGTATTTT. The encoded protein is CASTNGVVKTDTQYF.

V gene TRBV7-8 combines with J gene TRBJ2-5; 9 bases agree with TRBD1. The germline gives CDR1 SGHVS, CDR2 FQNEAQ. With 5 bases clipped from V and 7 bases from J, the junction kept 11 bases outside the gene matches. This CDR3 has 15 amino acids. The DNA for the CDR3 is TGTGCCAGCAGCCATGGGGACAGGGTGTCCGGGACCCAGTACTTC. This sequence encodes CASSHGDRVSGTQYF.

The gene calls are TRBV6-4 and TRBJ2-5, with 8 bases that match TRBD2. J lost 5 bases, V lost 7 bases, and 9 bases had no gene match. CDR1 is MRHNA, CDR2 SNTAGT, per germline. The CDR3 is 14 amino acids. The CDR3 DNA reads TGTGCCAGCAATCGGGCGGGAGGAGGGGAGACCCAGTACTTC. Translation gives CASNRAGGGETQYF.

The V call is TRBV7-2, the J call TRBJ2-1; perhaps TRBD2 as D (7 bases). The germline CDR1 and CDR2 sequences are SGHTA and FQGNSA. Trimming pared 0 bases from V and 0 bases from J, leaving 12 bases between. This CDR3 comprises 17 residues. The CDR3 spells CASSLAGGGLSYNEQFF. Here the CDR3 DNA reads TGTGCCAGCAGCTTAGCTGGGGGGGGGCTCTCCTACAATGAGCAGTTCTTC.

This sequence joins TRBV4-3 and TRBJ2-2, with unresolved D. V was clipped by 0 bases and J by 4 bases, with 15 bases between them. The CDR3 loop spans 17 amino acids. Germline CDR1 LGHNA, CDR2 YSLEER. This CDR3 is CASSQDLKQFSTGELFF. CDR3 bases: TGCGCCAGCAGCCAAGATCTGAAACAGTTTTCCACCGGGGAGCTGTTTTTT.

V and J are TRBV29-1 and TRBJ1-2; no definite D call. The CDR3 is 13 amino acids. CDR1 SQVTM and CDR2 ANQGSEA come from the germline V gene. V was shortened by 6 bases and J by 2 bases, with 13 bases between the two germline ends. The CDR3: CSVPNGGNYGYTF. CDR3 bases: TGCAGCGTCCCCAACGGAGGAAACTATGGCTACACCTTC.